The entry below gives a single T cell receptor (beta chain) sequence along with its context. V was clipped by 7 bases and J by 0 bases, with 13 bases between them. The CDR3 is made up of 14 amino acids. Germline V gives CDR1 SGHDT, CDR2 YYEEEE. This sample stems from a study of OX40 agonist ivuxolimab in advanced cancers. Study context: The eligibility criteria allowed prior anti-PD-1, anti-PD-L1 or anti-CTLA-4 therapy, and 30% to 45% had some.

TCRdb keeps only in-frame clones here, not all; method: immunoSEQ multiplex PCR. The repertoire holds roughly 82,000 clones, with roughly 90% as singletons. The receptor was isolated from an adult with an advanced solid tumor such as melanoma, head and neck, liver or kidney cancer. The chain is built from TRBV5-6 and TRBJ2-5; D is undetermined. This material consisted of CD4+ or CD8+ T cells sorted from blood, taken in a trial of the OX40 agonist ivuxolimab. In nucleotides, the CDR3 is TGTGCCAGCTCCCGAGAAGGGTACCAAGAGACCCAGTACTTC. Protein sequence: CASSREGYQETQYF.